This T cell receptor (beta chain) was identified in a study of cytotoxic CD8 clonotypes in ibrutinib-treated CLL. Turning to the study itself: The subjects consisted of 11 to 12 relapsed/refractory and over 14 treatment-naive individuals, with around 17 IGHV unmutated. General study points: The study found public clonotypes uncommon, contracting or stable on treatment. Patients showed higher baseline clonality than age-matched healthy donors, and it tracked circulating CD8+ T-cell counts.

Worth noting for this clone: Antigen specificity is unknown.

The assay was immunoSEQ multiplex PCR, and TCRdb's table has in-frame clones only and misses some. The sample includes 250,000 to 350,000 clones, 70% to 80% seen only once; the top ten take about 5.3%. Trimming took off 8 bases at V and 4 bases at J, with 11 bases between the two ends. Germline-derived CDR1 and CDR2 are MNHEY and SVGAGI. The CDR3 consists of 13 residues. Sample: PBMCs, taken at disease progression, from a patient treated with ibrutinib. The chain uses TRBV6-5 and TRBJ2-2, with D unclear. This receptor was taken from a human donor with chronic lymphocytic leukemia. The CDR3 nucleotides read TGTGCCAGCTCCCTAGTAGGCACCGGGGAGCTGTTTTTT. Protein product: CASSLVGTGELFF.